This entry is about one T cell receptor beta chain. What it recognizes is unknown. Sequencing used immunoSEQ multiplex PCR; TCRdb keeps in-frame clones, though not all of them. The repertoire consists of approximately 100,000 clones, with roughly 86% occurring once and the leading ten covering about 1.7%. The germline V gene encodes CDR1 MNHEY and CDR2 SVGAGI. The CDR3 loop spans 11 amino acids. With 9 bases removed from V and 3 bases from J, the gap between germline ends came to 9 bases. This record belongs to a study of T cell repertoires and HLA-DP antigens. The wider study: One alloantigen had ten groove amino acid differences from self, the other one.

The sequencing sample was made of CD4+ T cells from PBMCs. The origin of this receptor is a man aged 45-65 years in good health and CMV-seronegative. The chain employs TRBV6-5 and TRBJ2-7, with D possibly TRBD2 on 6 matching bases. The CDR3 protein is CASHGGYEQYF. The CDR3 nucleotides read TGTGCCAGTCACGGGGGCTACGAGCAGTACTTC.